The sequence of this T cell receptor (beta chain) was determined in a study of CD8 T cells in Susac syndrome. A word on this clonotype: No antigen is known for it.

An input of about 0.5 to 1 ug of RNA was subjected to reverse transcription using random hexamers. TCRdb analysed the immunoSEQ multiplex PCR reads with MiXCR anew, one entry per CDR3 protein. The repertoire holds about 190,000 distinct CDR3 sequences, with 91% as singletons. Notes on the study in general: The CD4+ T cell repertoires in Susac syndrome did not show any clonal expansion.

Unmatched junction bases numbered 10, after V lost 5 bases and J lost 9 bases. The CDR3 is made up of 16 amino acids. The rearrangement uses TRBV12-3 or TRBV12-4 and TRBJ2-1; 13 nucleotides agree with TRBD2. This receptor was obtained from a human donor with Susac syndrome. The specimen sequenced was CD4+ T cells from PBMCs. CDR3 in DNA: TGTGCCAGCAGTCTAACCGGGACTAGCGGGGCCGCTGAGCAGTTCTTC. As protein: CASSLTGTSGAAEQFF.